This entry lists 18 T cell receptor beta chains sequenced from one sample in a study of cytomegalovirus exposure and HLA in healthy donors. With 60 Vbeta and 13 Jbeta primers, the PCR was carried out. Here immunoSEQ multiplex PCR was the method, and the copy in TCRdb shows in-frame clones only, minus some. This sample has approximately 110,000 clones, with approximately 80% found just once. The specimen was PBMCs. The receptors shown here come from a middle-aged woman in good health and CMV-seropositive.

V gene TRBV30 combines with J gene TRBJ2-1; possibly TRBD1 for D (6 bases). The CDR3 is 11 residues long. From germline, CDR1 is GTSNPN and CDR2 SVGIG (reference sequence). Trimming removed 3 bases at V and 7 bases at J, with 7 bases between. CDR3 nucleotide sequence: TGTGCCTGGAGACAGGGTAATGAGCAGTTCTTC. Amino acids: CAWRQGNEQFF.

The chain recombines TRBV19 with TRBJ2-7, with D tentatively TRBD2 (5 bases). V dropped 7 bases and J dropped 7 bases, with 17 bases sitting between them. The germline gives CDR1 LNHDA, CDR2 SQIVND (reference sequence). The CDR3 is 13 amino acids. The DNA for the CDR3 is TGTGCCAGTAAGCTGGGTCCGGGGAGAGAGCAGTACTTC. It codes for CASKLGPGREQYF.

The J gene is TRBJ2-7, the V gene TRBV5-4; TRBD2 might be the D (6 bases). The CDR3 extends over 14 amino acids. Trimming stripped 4 bases from V and 2 bases from J, with 13 bases between. Germline lookup yields CDR1 SGHNT and CDR2 YYREEE (reference sequence). The CDR3 sequence: CASSERGGAYEQYF. The CDR3 DNA is TGTGCCAGCAGCGAGAGGGGAGGAGCCTACGAGCAGTACTTC.

The chain recombines TRBV5-4 with TRBJ2-3; 7 bases line up with TRBD1. The germline CDR1 and CDR2 sequences are SGHNT and YYREEE (reference sequence). V was pared by 6 bases and J by 5 bases, with 15 bases of the junction left unmatched. CDR3 length: 16 amino acids. The CDR3 is CASTPGVAGGIDTQYF. As DNA, the CDR3 is TGTGCCAGCACCCCGGGTGTGGCAGGGGGTATAGATACGCAGTATTTT.

This clone was observed a few times. The chain has TRBV7-2 and TRBJ1-5; no firm D call. The V end was cut by 2 bases, the J end by 6 bases, with 11 bases between. CDR3 size: 14 residues. Germline CDR1 is SGHTA and CDR2 is FQGNSA. The CDR3 spells CASSLIPEGQPQHF. The CDR3 bases are TGTGCCAGCAGCTTAATACCAGAGGGTCAGCCCCAGCATTTT.

This clone was seen more than once but under ten times. The chain employs TRBV4-2 and TRBJ1-2; D unclear. The CDR3 covers 16 residues. CDR1 is LGHNA and CDR2 is YNFKEQ in the germline V gene. V lost 1 base and J 2 bases, leaving 14 bases between the germline ends. The CDR3 coding sequence is TGTGCCAGCAGCCAAGTGGGGAGCGACCCGAACTATGGCTACACCTTC. Translating gives CASSQVGSDPNYGYTF.

The rearrangement links TRBV28 to TRBJ2-1; 11 bases agree with TRBD2. V gave up 5 bases and J gave up 2 bases; unmatched junction bases: 11. Germline-derived CDR1 and CDR2 are MDHEN and SYDVKM. CDR3 size: 18 residues. The CDR3 coding sequence is TGTGCCAGCAGTCTCTGGGCTAGCGGGAGGAAAACCTACAATGAGCAGTTCTTC. Protein: CASSLWASGRKTYNEQFF. The entire variable domain, with the rest obtained from reference TRBV28 and TRBJ2-1, is as follows: DVKVTQSSRYLVKRTGEKVFLECVQDMDHENMFWYRQDPGLGLRLIYFSYDVKMKEKGDIPEGYSVSREKKERFSLILESASTNQTSMYLCASSLWASGRKTYNEQFFGPGTRLTVL.

The chain combines TRBV5-1 with TRBJ1-6, with D possibly being TRBD1 (5 bases). The ends were cut back, 0 bases at V and 10 bases at J, with 14 bases in the middle. The CDR3 spans 15 residues. CDR1 and CDR2 from the germline V gene are SGHRS and YFSETQ. The CDR3, as DNA: TGCGCCAGCAGCTTGGCCGCGACAGCCGAATCACCCCTCCACTTT. Translating it yields CASSLAATAESPLHF. Together with reference TRBV5-1 and TRBJ1-6, the CDR3 gives the full variable domain: KAGVTQTPRYLIKTRGQQVTLSCSPISGHRSVSWYQQTPGQGLQFLFEYFSETQRNKGNFPGRFSGRQFSNSRSEMNVSTLELGDSALYLCASSLAATAESPLHFGNGTRLTVT.

The chain is built from TRBV7-8 and TRBJ2-7; 7 bases are a match to TRBD2. This CDR3 is 12 amino acids long. The J segment lost 7 bases and the V segment lost 0 bases, leaving 0 bases of the junction unmatched. Germline CDR1 and CDR2: SGHVS and FQNEAQ. The CDR3 sequence is CASSLARGEQYF. CDR3 sequence (DNA): TGTGCCAGCAGCTTAGCGCGGGGGGAGCAGTACTTC.

This clone was counted a few times. The V call is TRBV28, the J call TRBJ2-1; 11 bases fit TRBD2. The germline CDR1 and CDR2 sequences are MDHEN and SYDVKM. This CDR3 has 14 amino acids. V trimming: 7 bases; J trimming: 10 bases; junction bases outside the gene matches: 9. Here the CDR3 DNA reads TGTGCCAGCATCTTGACTAGCGGGATGGGGGAGCAGTTCTTC. Protein: CASILTSGMGEQFF.

This chain links TRBV4-2 with TRBJ1-4; TRBD1 matches 9 bases. Germline assignment: CDR1 LGHNA and CDR2 YNFKEQ. The trim removed 0 bases at V and 8 bases at J, leaving 4 bases unmatched. The CDR3 runs 15 residues. The CDR3 loop reads CASSQEGTGNEKLFF. As DNA, the CDR3 is TGTGCCAGCAGCCAAGAGGGGACAGGGAACGAAAAACTGTTTTTT.

This clone was counted once. The rearrangement links TRBV7-6 to TRBJ2-5, with 7 bases lining up with TRBD2. The CDR3 length is 14 residues. Germline CDR1 SGHVS, CDR2 FNYEAQ. J was trimmed by 9 bases and V by 4 bases; bases with no gene match: 11. This chain's CDR3 is CASSSGTPGRAQYF. CDR3 nucleotide sequence: TGTGCCAGCAGCTCTGGGACCCCAGGGAGGGCCCAGTACTTC.

This clone has a single count. The rearrangement joins TRBV30 to TRBJ1-5; possibly TRBD1 for D (5 bases). The CDR3 has 13 amino acids. Deletions cut 3 bases from V and 7 bases from J, with 13 bases between. CDR1 GTSNPN and CDR2 SVGIG come from the germline V gene (reference sequence). The CDR3: CAWSAGFQQPQHF. The DNA of the CDR3 is TGTGCCTGGAGCGCAGGGTTTCAGCAGCCCCAGCATTTT.

This chain joins TRBV30 and TRBJ1-2; TRBD1 aligns across 7 bases. This CDR3 is built from 10 residues. The germline gives CDR1 GTSNPN, CDR2 SVGIG (reference sequence). The trim removed 3 bases at V and 8 bases at J, leaving 0 bases unmatched. CDR3 nucleotide sequence: TGTGCCTGGAGACAGGGGGGCTACACCTTC. This translates into CAWRQGGYTF.

The gene calls are TRBV6-5 and TRBJ2-7; TRBD2 matches at 12 bases. Germline V gives CDR1 MNHEY, CDR2 SVGAGI. This CDR3 is 15 amino acids long. The junction had 13 bases not matched to a gene; V was cut back by 9 bases and J by 7 bases. CDR3 amino acids: CASSPRGLAGLEQYF. The CDR3 DNA reads as TGTGCCAGTTCCCCGCGAGGACTAGCGGGATTAGAGCAGTACTTC.

The rearrangement uses TRBV5-5 and TRBJ2-6; TRBD1 matches 7 bases. The CDR3 totals 18 residues. The J segment lost 0 bases and the V segment lost 4 bases, leaving 10 bases of the junction unmatched. Germline CDR1 reads SGHKS; CDR2 reads YYEKEE (reference sequence). The CDR3 nucleotides read TGTGCCAGCAGCAGGGATTTACAGGGGATCTCTGGGGCCAACGTCCTGACTTTC. This translates into CASSRDLQGISGANVLTF.

The gene calls are TRBV28 and TRBJ2-5; TRBD1 is a possible D gene (6 bases). There are 13 residues in the CDR3. V was pared by 5 bases and J by 5 bases, with 12 bases between. Per germline, CDR1 MDHEN and CDR2 SYDVKM. In DNA, the CDR3 is TGTGCCAGCAGTCAGGGGAGAAGGGAGACCCAGTACTTC. Translating gives CASSQGRRETQYF.

This clone was observed a single time. The chain employs TRBV7-9 and TRBJ2-1; 10 bases match TRBD2. J gave up 6 bases and V 5 bases, and 7 bases lay outside the gene matches. Germline CDR1 is SEHNR and CDR2 is FQNEAQ (reference sequence). CDR3 length equals 15 residues. The CDR3 sequence: CASSPSGRARNEQFF. The DNA of the CDR3 is TGTGCCAGCAGCCCCAGCGGGAGGGCTCGCAATGAGCAGTTCTTC.